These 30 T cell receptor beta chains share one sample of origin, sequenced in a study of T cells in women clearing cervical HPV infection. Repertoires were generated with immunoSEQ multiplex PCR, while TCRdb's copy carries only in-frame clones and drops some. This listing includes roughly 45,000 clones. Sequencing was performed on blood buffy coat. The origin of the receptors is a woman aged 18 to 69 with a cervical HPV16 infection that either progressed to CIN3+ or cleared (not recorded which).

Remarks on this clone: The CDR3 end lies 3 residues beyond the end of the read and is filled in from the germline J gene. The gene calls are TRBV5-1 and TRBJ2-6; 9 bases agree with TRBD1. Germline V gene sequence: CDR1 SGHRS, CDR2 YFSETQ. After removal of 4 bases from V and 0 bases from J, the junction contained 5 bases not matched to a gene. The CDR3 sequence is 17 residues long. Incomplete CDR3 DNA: TGCGCCAGCAGCGCCGGGACAGGGATCTCTGGGGCCAACGTC. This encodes CASSAGTGISGANV. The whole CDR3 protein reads CASSAGTGISGANVLTF.

The CDR3 loop reads CASPGWGAYNEQFF. The sequenced part of the CDR3 DNA is TGTGCCTCCCCAGGGTGGGGCGCCTACAATGAG. The chain is built from TRBV2 and TRBJ2-1; a weak D match, TRBD1 (5 bases). The read gets to within 3 residues of the CDR3 end, and the germline J gene fills in the rest. The CDR3 spans 14 residues. Germline values: CDR1 SNHLY, CDR2 FYNNEI. Trimming pared 11 bases from V and 2 bases from J, leaving 16 bases between.

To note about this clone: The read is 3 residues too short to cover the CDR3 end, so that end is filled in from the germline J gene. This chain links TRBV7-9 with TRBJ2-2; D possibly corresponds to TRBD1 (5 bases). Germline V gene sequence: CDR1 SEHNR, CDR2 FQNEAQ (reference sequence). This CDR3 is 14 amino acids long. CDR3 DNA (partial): TGTGCCAGCAGCTCGAACTCTGGGGCCAACGTG. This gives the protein CASSSNSGANV. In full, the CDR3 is CASSSNSGANVLFF.

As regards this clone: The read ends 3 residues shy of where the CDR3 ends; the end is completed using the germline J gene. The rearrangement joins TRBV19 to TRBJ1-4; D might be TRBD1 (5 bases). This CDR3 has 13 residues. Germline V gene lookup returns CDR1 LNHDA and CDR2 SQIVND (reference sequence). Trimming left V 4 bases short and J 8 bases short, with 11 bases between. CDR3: CASSSQGSEKLFF. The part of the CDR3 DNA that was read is TGTGCCAGTAGTAGCCAGGGAAGCGAAAAA.

CDR3 in amino acids: CASSSGLSTDTQYF. The sequenced part of the CDR3 DNA is TGCGCCAGCAGCTCCGGACTTTCCACAGATACG. The V call is TRBV5-1, the J call TRBJ2-3; possible D gene TRBD2, 5 bases. The read terminates 3 residues before the CDR3 end, so the remaining end is supplied by the germline J gene. CDR1 and CDR2 from the germline V gene are SGHRS and YFSETQ. This CDR3 spans 14 amino acids. Deletions cut 3 bases from V and 2 bases from J, with 10 bases between.

CDR3 loop: CASSLAPGGPTYEQYF. Incomplete CDR3 DNA: TGCGCCAGCAGCTTGGCCCCGGGGGGACCGACCTACGAG. The chain joins TRBV5-1 to TRBJ2-7; 7 nucleotides agree with TRBD2. The read ends 3 residues before the CDR3 terminus; that terminus is restored from the germline J gene. Germline CDR1 reads SGHRS; CDR2 reads YFSETQ. CDR3 length: 16 residues. Losses at the gene ends were 0 bases for V and 2 bases for J; bases not matched to a gene: 8.

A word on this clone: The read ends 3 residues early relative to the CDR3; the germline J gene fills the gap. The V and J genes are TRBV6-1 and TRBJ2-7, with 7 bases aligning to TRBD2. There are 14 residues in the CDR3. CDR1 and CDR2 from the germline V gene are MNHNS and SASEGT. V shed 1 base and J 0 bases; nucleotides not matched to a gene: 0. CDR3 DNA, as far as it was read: TGTGCCAGCAGTGAAGGGACTAGCTCCTACGAG. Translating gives CASSEGTSSYE. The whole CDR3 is CASSEGTSSYEQYF.

Incomplete CDR3 DNA: TGCAGTGCTAGCGAACCGACAGGGTACAATGAG. This translates into CSASEPTGYNE. The full CDR3 reads CSASEPTGYNEQFF. The chain combines TRBV20-1 with TRBJ2-1; 7 positions agree with TRBD1. The read is 3 residues too short to cover the CDR3 end, so that end is filled in from the germline J gene. The CDR3 covers 14 residues. In germline, CDR1 is DFQATT, CDR2 SNEGSKA (reference sequence). The V gene end was trimmed by 3 bases and the J gene end by 4 bases; junction bases not matched to a gene: 6.

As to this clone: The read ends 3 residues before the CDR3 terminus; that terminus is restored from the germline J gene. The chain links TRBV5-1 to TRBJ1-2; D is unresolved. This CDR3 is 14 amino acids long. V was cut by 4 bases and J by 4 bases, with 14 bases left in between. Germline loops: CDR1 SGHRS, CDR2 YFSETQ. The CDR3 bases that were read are TGCGCCAGCAGCCCGACGGGGTTTGGCTATGGC. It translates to CASSPTGFGYG. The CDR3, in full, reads CASSPTGFGYGYTF.

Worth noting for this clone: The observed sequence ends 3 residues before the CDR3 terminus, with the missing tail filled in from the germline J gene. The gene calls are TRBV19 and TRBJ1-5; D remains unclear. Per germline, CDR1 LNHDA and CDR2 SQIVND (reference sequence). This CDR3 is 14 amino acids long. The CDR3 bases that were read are TGTGCCAGTAGTATAGATATGGCGGCCCCCCCC. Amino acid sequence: CASSIDMAAPP. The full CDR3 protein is CASSIDMAAPPQHF.

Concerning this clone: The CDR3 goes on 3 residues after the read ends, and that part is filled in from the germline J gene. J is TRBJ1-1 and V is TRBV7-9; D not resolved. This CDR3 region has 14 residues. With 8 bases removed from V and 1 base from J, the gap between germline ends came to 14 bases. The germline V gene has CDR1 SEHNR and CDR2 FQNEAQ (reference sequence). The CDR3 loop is CASGLIRQNTEAFF. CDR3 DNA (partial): TGTGCCAGCGGACTTATCAGACAGAACACTGAA.

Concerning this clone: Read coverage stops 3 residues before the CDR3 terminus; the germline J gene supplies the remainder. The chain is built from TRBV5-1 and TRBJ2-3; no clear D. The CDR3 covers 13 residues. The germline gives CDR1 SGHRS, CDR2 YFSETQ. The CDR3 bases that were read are TGCGCCAGCAGCTTGTATCTAGATCAGCCG. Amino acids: CASSLYLDQP. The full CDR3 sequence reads CASSLYLDQPQYF.

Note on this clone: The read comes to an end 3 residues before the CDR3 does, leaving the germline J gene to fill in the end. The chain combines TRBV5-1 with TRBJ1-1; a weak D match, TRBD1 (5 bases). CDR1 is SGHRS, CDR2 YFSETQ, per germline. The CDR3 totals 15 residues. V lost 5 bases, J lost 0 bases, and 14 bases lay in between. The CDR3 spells CASSPREGVNTEAFF. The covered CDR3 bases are TGCGCCAGCAGTCCCAGGGAGGGTGTGAACACTGAA.

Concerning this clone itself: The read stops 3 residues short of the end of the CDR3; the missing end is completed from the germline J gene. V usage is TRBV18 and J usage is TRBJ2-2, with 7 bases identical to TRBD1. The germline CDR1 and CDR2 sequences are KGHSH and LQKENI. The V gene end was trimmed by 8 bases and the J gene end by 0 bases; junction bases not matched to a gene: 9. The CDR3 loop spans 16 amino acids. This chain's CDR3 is CASRRGQPTNTGELFF. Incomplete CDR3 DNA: TGTGCCAGCAGAAGGGGACAGCCTACGAACACCGGGGAG.

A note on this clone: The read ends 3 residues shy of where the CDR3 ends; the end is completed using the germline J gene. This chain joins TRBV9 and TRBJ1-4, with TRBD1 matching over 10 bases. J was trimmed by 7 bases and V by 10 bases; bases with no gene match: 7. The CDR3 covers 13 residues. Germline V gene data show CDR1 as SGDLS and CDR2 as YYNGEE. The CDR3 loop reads CASGTGETEKLFF. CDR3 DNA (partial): TGTGCCTCCGGGACAGGGGAAACTGAAAAA.

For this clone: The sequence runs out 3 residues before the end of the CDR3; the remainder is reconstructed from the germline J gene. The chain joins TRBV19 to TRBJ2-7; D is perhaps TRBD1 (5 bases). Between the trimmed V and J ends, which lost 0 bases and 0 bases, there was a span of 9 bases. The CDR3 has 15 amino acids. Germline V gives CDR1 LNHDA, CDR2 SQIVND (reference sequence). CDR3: CASSIDGAVSYEQYF. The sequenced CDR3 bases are TGTGCCAGTAGTATAGATGGGGCGGTCTCCTACGAG.

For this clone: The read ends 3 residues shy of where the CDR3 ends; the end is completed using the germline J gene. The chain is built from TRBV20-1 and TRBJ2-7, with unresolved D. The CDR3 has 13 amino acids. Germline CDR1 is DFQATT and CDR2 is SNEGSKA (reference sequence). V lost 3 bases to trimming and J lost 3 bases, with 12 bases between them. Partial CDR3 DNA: TGCAGTGCTAGGGGCCAGTCAGACTACGAG. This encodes CSARGQSDYE. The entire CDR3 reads CSARGQSDYEQYF.

This CDR3 reads CSASDLGLAGGLNEQFF. The sequenced part of the CDR3 DNA is TGCAGTGCTAGCGATCTGGGACTAGCGGGGGGGCTAAATGAG. This chain joins TRBV20-1 and TRBJ2-1; TRBD2 agrees at 16 bases. The missing CDR3 end, 3 residues past where the read stops, is filled in from the germline J gene. Germline V gives CDR1 DFQATT, CDR2 SNEGSKA (reference sequence). This CDR3 spans 17 amino acids. The V and J ends lost 3 bases and 7 bases, in that order; junction bases with no gene match: 9.

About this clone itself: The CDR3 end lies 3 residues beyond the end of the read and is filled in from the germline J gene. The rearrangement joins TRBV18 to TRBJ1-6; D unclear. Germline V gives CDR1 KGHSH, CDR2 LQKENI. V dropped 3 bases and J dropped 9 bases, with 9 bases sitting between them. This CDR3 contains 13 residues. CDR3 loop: CASSPAFSSPLHF. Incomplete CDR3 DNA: TGTGCCAGCTCACCCGCATTCAGTTCACCC.

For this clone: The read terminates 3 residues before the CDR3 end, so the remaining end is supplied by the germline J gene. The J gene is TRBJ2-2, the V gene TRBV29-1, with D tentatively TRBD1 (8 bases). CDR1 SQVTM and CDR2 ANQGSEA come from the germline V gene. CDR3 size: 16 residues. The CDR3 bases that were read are TGCAGCGTTGAAGATCCGACACAGGGGGAGGGCGAAAAG. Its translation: CSVEDPTQGEGEK. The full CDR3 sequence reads CSVEDPTQGEGEKLFF.

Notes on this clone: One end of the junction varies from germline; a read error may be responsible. The CDR3 sequence: CVSTTRQPTNTGELFF. The part of the CDR3 DNA that was read is TGTGTCAGCACAACGAGACAGCCTACGAACACCGGGGAG. J is TRBJ2-2 and V is TRBV18, with TRBD1 as a possible D gene (5 bases). The CDR3 is cut off 3 residues early in the read; its end comes from the germline J gene. The CDR3 extends over 16 amino acids. Germline values: CDR1 KGHSH, CDR2 LQKENI.

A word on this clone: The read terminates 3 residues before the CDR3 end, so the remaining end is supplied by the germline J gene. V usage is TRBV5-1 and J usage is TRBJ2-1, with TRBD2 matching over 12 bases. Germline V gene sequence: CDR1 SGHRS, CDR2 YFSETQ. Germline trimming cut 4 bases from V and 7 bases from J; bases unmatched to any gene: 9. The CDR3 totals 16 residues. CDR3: CASSPVSSGGVNEQFF. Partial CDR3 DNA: TGCGCCAGCAGCCCCGTCTCTAGCGGGGGGGTGAATGAG.

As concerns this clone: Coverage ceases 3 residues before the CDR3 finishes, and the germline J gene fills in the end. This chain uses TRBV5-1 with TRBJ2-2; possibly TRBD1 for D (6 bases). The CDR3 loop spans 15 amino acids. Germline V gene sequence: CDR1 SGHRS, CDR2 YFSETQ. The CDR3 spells CASSTQTGANEKLFF. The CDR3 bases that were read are TGCGCCAGCAGCACCCAGACAGGCGCCAATGAAAAG.

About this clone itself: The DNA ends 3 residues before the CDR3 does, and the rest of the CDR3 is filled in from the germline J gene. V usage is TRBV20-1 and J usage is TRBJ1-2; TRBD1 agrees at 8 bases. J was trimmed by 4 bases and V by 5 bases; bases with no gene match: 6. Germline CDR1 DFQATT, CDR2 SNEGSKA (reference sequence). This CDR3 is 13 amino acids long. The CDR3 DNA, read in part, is TGCAGTGCTTCCAGGGGGCGCGGCTATGGC. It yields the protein CSASRGRGYG. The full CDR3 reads CSASRGRGYGYTF.

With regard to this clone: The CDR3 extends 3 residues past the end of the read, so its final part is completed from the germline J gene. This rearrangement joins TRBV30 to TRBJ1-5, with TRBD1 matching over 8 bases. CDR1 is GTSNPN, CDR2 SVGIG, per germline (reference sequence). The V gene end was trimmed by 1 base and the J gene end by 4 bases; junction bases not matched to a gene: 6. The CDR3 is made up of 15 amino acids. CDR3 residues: CAWSAGQGRNQPQHF. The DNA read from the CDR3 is TGTGCCTGGAGTGCCGGACAGGGACGGAATCAGCCC.

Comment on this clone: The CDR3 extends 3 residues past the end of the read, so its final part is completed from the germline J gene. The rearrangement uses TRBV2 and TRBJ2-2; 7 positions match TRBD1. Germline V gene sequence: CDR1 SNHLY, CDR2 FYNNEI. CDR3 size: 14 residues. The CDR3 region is CASSDDRDSSPLFF. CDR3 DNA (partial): TGTGCCAGCAGTGATGACAGGGATAGTTCACCG.

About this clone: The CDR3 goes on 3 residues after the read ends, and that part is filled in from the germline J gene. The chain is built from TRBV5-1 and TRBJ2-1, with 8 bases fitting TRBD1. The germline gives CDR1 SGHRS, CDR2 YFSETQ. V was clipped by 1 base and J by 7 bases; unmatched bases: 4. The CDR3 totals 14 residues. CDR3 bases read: TGCGCCAGCAGCTTGCAGGGGGCGGGTAATGAG. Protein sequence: CASSLQGAGNE. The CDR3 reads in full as CASSLQGAGNEQFF.

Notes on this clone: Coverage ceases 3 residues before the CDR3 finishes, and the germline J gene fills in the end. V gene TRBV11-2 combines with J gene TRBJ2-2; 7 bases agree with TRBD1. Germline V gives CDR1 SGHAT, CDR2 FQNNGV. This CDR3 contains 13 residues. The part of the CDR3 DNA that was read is TGTGCCAGCAGCTTTGACAGGGTGTCACCG. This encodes CASSFDRVSP. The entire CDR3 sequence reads CASSFDRVSPLFF.

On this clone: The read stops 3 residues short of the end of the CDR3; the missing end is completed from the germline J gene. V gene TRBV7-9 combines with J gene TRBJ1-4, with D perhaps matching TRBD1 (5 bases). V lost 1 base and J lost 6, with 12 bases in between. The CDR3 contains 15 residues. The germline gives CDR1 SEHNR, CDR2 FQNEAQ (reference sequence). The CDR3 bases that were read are TGTGCCAGCAGCTTAGGATTCAGGGTAGATGAAAAA. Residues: CASSLGFRVDEK. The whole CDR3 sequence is CASSLGFRVDEKLFF.

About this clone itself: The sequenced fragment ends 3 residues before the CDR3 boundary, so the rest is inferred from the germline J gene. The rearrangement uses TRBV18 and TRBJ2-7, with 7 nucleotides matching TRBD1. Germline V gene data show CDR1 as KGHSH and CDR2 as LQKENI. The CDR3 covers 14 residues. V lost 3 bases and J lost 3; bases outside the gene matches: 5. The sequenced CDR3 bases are TGTGCCAGCTCACCTCTGACAGGGTTCTACGAG. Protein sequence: CASSPLTGFYE. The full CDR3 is CASSPLTGFYEQYF.